The 26 T cell receptor beta chains reported below all come from one sample, sequenced in a study of graft-versus-host responses after intestinal transplantation. Profiling relied on immunoSEQ multiplex PCR, and the TCRdb table lists in-frame clones only, not all of them. Altogether roughly 97,000 clones are present, roughly 90% being singletons, with the ten largest covering about 16%. This specimen consisted of PBMCs, obtained about 460 days after intestinal transplant. These TCRs come from a human patient who received an intestinal transplant, so some T cells may come from the graft donor.

The table lists this clone with a count of one. The gene calls are TRBV18 and TRBJ2-5, with a possible D match to TRBD2 (5 bases). The J call may not be correct, given that the DNA end is closer to TRBJ2-7. Germline V gives CDR1 KGHSH, CDR2 LQKENI. The CDR3 is 13 residues long. The CDR3 region has the DNA TGTGCCAGCTCGCCGACTACGCGCTACGAGCAGTACTTC. Translating gives CASSPTTRYEQYF.

The gene calls are TRBV10-3 and TRBJ1-6; 8 bases fit TRBD1. V was pared by 4 bases and J by 7 bases, with 0 bases of the junction left unmatched. CDR3 length equals 13 residues. Germline-derived CDR1 and CDR2 are ENHRY and SYGVKD. CDR3 region: CAISGQGNSPLHF. The CDR3 coding sequence is TGTGCCATCAGTGGACAGGGGAATTCACCCCTCCACTTT.

This chain joins TRBV6-5 and TRBJ2-7, with 7 positions matching TRBD1. Germline trimming cut 5 bases from V and 6 bases from J; bases unmatched to any gene: 7. The CDR3 totals 13 residues. CDR1 and CDR2 from the germline V gene are MNHEY and SVGAGI. The CDR3 protein is CASSLQTGSEQYF. CDR3 coding DNA: TGTGCCAGCAGTCTACAGACAGGGTCCGAGCAGTACTTC.

CDR3 region: CASSTVRGYGYTF. The CDR3, as DNA: TGTGCCAGCAGCACGGTGAGGGGCTATGGCTACACCTTC. The V and J genes are TRBV7-6 and TRBJ1-2; possible D gene TRBD1, 5 bases. Germline CDR1 and CDR2: SGHVS and FNYEAQ. This CDR3 is 13 amino acids long. Trimming took off 5 bases at V and 4 bases at J, with 11 bases between the two ends. Together with reference TRBV7-6 and TRBJ1-2, the CDR3 gives the full variable domain: GAGVSQSPRYKVTKRGQDVALRCDPISGHVSLYWYRQALGQGPEFLTYFNYEAQQDKSGLPNDRFSAERPEGSISTLTIQRTEQRDSAMYRCASSTVRGYGYTFGSGTRLTVV.

The V gene is TRBV6-1, the J gene TRBJ2-7; D is possibly TRBD1 (6 bases). Germline loops: CDR1 MNHNS, CDR2 SASEGT. Trimming removed 10 bases from V and 3 bases from J, with 16 bases in between. CDR3 length: 13 residues. Here the CDR3 reads CATSDSLFYEQYF. CDR3 nucleotides: TGTGCCACCTCGGACAGTCTCTTCTACGAGCAGTACTTC.

The gene calls are TRBV5-1 and TRBJ2-7; maybe TRBD1 (5 bases). The CDR3 is 14 amino acids. Germline lookup yields CDR1 SGHRS and CDR2 YFSETQ. The ends were cut back, 9 bases at V and 1 base at J, with 17 bases in the middle. DNA for the CDR3: TGCGCCACTAAGGGGTCAGGGAATTCCTACGAGCAGTACTTC. Residues: CATKGSGNSYEQYF. Based on the CDR3 plus reference TRBV5-1 and TRBJ2-7, the full variable domain is KAGVTQTPRYLIKTRGQQVTLSCSPISGHRSVSWYQQTPGQGLQFLFEYFSETQRNKGNFPGRFSGRQFSNSRSEMNVSTLELGDSALYLCATKGSGNSYEQYFGPGTRLTVT.

The genes are TRBV4-1 and TRBJ2-7; unclear D gene. This CDR3 has 15 amino acids. V gave up 1 base and J gave up 3 bases, with 13 bases separating them. Per germline, CDR1 MGHRA and CDR2 YSYEKL. CDR3 nucleotide sequence: TGCGCCAGCAGCCAAGTCCCGGACCGATTCTACGAGCAGTACTTC. Protein product: CASSQVPDRFYEQYF.

This clone has a handful of counts. The chain is built from TRBV6-5 and TRBJ1-4; 9 nucleotides match TRBD1. With V trimmed by 8 bases and J by 0 bases, 4 bases remained unmatched. Looked up from germline, CDR1 is MNHEY and CDR2 is SVGAGI. This CDR3 has 15 residues. The CDR3 protein is CASRTGGTTNEKLFF. CDR3 nucleotides: TGTGCCAGCCGAACAGGGGGCACAACTAATGAAAAACTGTTTTTT.

This clone has only a few counts. V and J are TRBV2 and TRBJ1-2, with 7 bases lining up with TRBD1. J was trimmed by 2 bases and V by 4 bases; bases with no gene match: 10. The CDR3 is 16 amino acids. Germline V lookup: CDR1 SNHLY, CDR2 FYNNEI. The CDR3 DNA follows: TGTGCCAGCAGTGGATACGGGGACAGCACCAACTATGGCTACACCTTC. The encoded protein is CASSGYGDSTNYGYTF.

V is TRBV11-2 and J is TRBJ2-3, with D possibly being TRBD1 or TRBD2 (5 bases each). Germline V CDR1 and CDR2: SGHAT, FQNNGV. This CDR3 region has 15 residues. V lost 5 bases, J lost 3 bases, and 15 bases lay in between. The CDR3 DNA reads TGTGCCAGCAGCGATCAGGGAGCTTATACAGATACGCAGTATTTT. Encoded protein: CASSDQGAYTDTQYF. The full variable domain, rest sourced from reference TRBV11-2 and TRBJ2-3, is EAGVAQSPRYKIIEKRQSVAFWCNPISGHATLYWYQQILGQGPKLLIQFQNNGVVDDSQLPKDRFSAERLKGVDSTLKIQPAKLEDSAVYLCASSDQGAYTDTQYFGPGTRLTVL.

In this sample, this clone turned up once. The chain carries TRBV5-1 and TRBJ2-7, with TRBD1 matching over 11 bases. Trimming removed 3 bases from V and 4 bases from J; junction bases left unmatched: 3. The germline CDR1 and CDR2 sequences are SGHRS and YFSETQ. The CDR3 consists of 14 residues. The chain's CDR3 is CASSSRDRGYEQYF. In nucleotides, the CDR3 is TGCGCCAGCAGCTCCAGGGACAGGGGGTACGAGCAGTACTTC.

Of note for this clone: Its ends do not fully match the called genes, so a read error is possible. This chain links TRBV7-9 with TRBJ2-7; TRBD1 might be the D (6 bases). Germline values: CDR1 SEHNR, CDR2 FQNEAQ (reference sequence). The CDR3 consists of 12 residues. CDR3 in DNA: TGTGCCAGCAGCTCCCCGACAGGCGGTCTTAACTTC. Encoded protein: CASSSPTGGLNF.

The chain joins TRBV18 to TRBJ2-7; possible D gene TRBD1, 5 bases. Per the germline V gene, CDR1 is KGHSH and CDR2 is LQKENI. Trimming removed 3 bases at V and 0 bases at J, with 18 bases between. CDR3 length: 17 amino acids. As DNA, the CDR3 is TGTGCCAGCTCACCGGGTACAGGCCAAAGGAGCTCCTACGAGCAGTACTTC. Translation: CASSPGTGQRSSYEQYF.

This chain joins TRBV6-5 and TRBJ1-4; no clear D. Germline CDR1 reads MNHEY; CDR2 reads SVGAGI. V was trimmed by 0 bases and J by 5 bases, leaving 7 bases between them. The CDR3 has 14 amino acids. In nucleotides, the CDR3 is TGTGCCAGCAGTTACTCGAACGGGAATGAAAAACTGTTTTTT. This codes for CASSYSNGNEKLFF.

This clone was seen just once. CDR3: CASTRGDSYEQYF. CDR3 DNA: TGTGCCAGCACCCGGGGGGACTCCTACGAGCAGTACTTC. This chain connects TRBV6-5 to TRBJ2-5; TRBD2 aligns across 7 bases. The J call may be wrong; the DNA end is better matched by TRBJ2-7. CDR3 length equals 13 residues. Germline V gene sequence: CDR1 MNHEY, CDR2 SVGAGI.

The chain joins TRBV6-4 to TRBJ2-5, with D hard to call. Germline V gives CDR1 MRHNA, CDR2 SNTAGT. V was cut by 6 bases and J by 4 bases, with 3 bases left in between. The CDR3 sequence is 10 residues long. CDR3 amino acids: CASRVETQYF. CDR3 coding DNA: TGTGCCAGCAGGGTAGAGACCCAGTACTTC.

The rearrangement uses TRBV9 and TRBJ1-2; TRBD1 matches at 7 bases. The CDR3 loop spans 15 amino acids. Germline-derived CDR1 and CDR2 are SGDLS and YYNGEE. The V and J ends lost 4 bases and 6 bases, in that order; junction bases with no gene match: 12. CDR3 residues: CASSPSDRPSDGYTF. The CDR3 DNA sequence: TGTGCCAGCAGCCCCTCGGACAGGCCCTCCGATGGCTACACCTTC. Full variable domain (outside the CDR3, taken from reference TRBV9 and TRBJ1-2): DSGVTQTPKHLITATGQRVTLRCSPRSGDLSVYWYQQSLDQGLQFLIQYYNGEERAKGNILERFSAQQFPDLHSELNLSSLELGDSALYFCASSPSDRPSDGYTFGSGTRLTVV.

V is TRBV5-4 and J is TRBJ2-7; a possible D gene is TRBD2 (7 bases). Germline V gene sequence: CDR1 SGHNT, CDR2 YYREEE (reference sequence). The germline V and J ends were trimmed by 5 bases and 4 bases, with 16 bases remaining between them. The CDR3 is 14 amino acids. DNA for the CDR3: TGTGCCAGCAGGGGGGGGGCAGACCCGTACGAGCAGTACTTC. It is translated as CASRGGADPYEQYF.

Only one count was recorded for this clone. The chain employs TRBV6-5 and TRBJ2-1; possibly TRBD2 for D (5 bases). V lost 2 bases and J lost 9, with 11 bases in between. Per the germline V gene, CDR1 is MNHEY and CDR2 is SVGAGI. The CDR3 has 13 residues. The DNA of the CDR3 is TGTGCCAGCAGTTACGGTAGCGATGGTGAGCAGTTCTTC. It is translated as CASSYGSDGEQFF.

The J gene is TRBJ1-6, the V gene TRBV6-1, with no clear D. The CDR3 is made up of 15 amino acids. The germline V and J ends were trimmed by 7 bases and 4 bases, with 14 bases remaining between them. Germline V lookup: CDR1 MNHNS, CDR2 SASEGT. For the CDR3, the DNA is TGTGCCAGCACCCCCCGGGCTGCATATAATTCACCCCTCCACTTT. Translated, it gives CASTPRAAYNSPLHF.

This sequence joins TRBV9 and TRBJ2-2; D is undetermined. V was trimmed by 0 bases and J by 1 base, leaving 10 bases between them. The CDR3 spans 16 residues. Germline CDR1 and CDR2: SGDLS and YYNGEE. CDR3 DNA sequence: TGTGCCAGCAGCGTAGATTGGGCAGGGAACACCGGGGAGCTGTTTTTT. It specifies CASSVDWAGNTGELFF.

This clone has only a few counts. V usage is TRBV5-6 and J usage is TRBJ2-2; TRBD1 matches at 11 bases. Germline V gene lookup returns CDR1 SGHDT and CDR2 YYEEEE. The CDR3 totals 15 residues. The V gene end was trimmed by 3 bases and the J gene end by 4 bases; junction bases not matched to a gene: 2. DNA of the CDR3: TGTGCCAGCAGCTCGGGACAGGGGGGCACCGGGGAGCTGTTTTTT. Protein product: CASSSGQGGTGELFF.

This clone was picked up one time. The chain recombines TRBV5-1 with TRBJ1-6; TRBD1 agrees at 7 bases. Looked up from germline, CDR1 is SGHRS and CDR2 is YFSETQ. V was clipped by 0 bases and J by 7 bases; unmatched bases: 7. This CDR3 is 16 amino acids long. CDR3 residues: CASSLVPTGQNSPLHF. Here the CDR3 DNA reads TGCGCCAGCAGCTTGGTCCCGACAGGGCAGAATTCACCCCTCCACTTT. The complete variable domain, with remaining parts taken from reference TRBV5-1 and TRBJ1-6, reads KAGVTQTPRYLIKTRGQQVTLSCSPISGHRSVSWYQQTPGQGLQFLFEYFSETQRNKGNFPGRFSGRQFSNSRSEMNVSTLELGDSALYLCASSLVPTGQNSPLHFGNGTRLTVT.

With respect to this clone: Other DNA sequences within the sample encode an identical CDR3. This chain links TRBV9 with TRBJ1-1, with D unresolved. Trimming pared 0 bases from V and 2 bases from J, leaving 5 bases between. Germline CDR1 SGDLS, CDR2 YYNGEE. This CDR3 is built from 13 residues. CDR3 sequence reads: CASSVGRNTEAFF. DNA of the CDR3: TGTGCCAGCAGCGTAGGAAGAAACACTGAAGCTTTCTTT.

The chain joins TRBV18 to TRBJ1-5; D uncertain. Germline V CDR1 and CDR2: KGHSH, LQKENI. V was clipped by 1 base and J by 4 bases, with 11 bases between them. The CDR3 length is 15 residues. In DNA, the CDR3 is TGTGCCAGCTCACCACGAGGGAGGGATAATCAGCCCCAGCATTTT. This encodes CASSPRGRDNQPQHF.

V is TRBV6-5 and J is TRBJ1-1; D is uncertain. Germline CDR1 is MNHEY and CDR2 is SVGAGI. Trimming removed 2 bases at V and 0 bases at J, with 10 bases between. The CDR3 covers 15 residues. The CDR3 spells CASSYLPSLNTEAFF. CDR3 sequence (DNA): TGTGCCAGCAGTTACCTCCCCTCACTGAACACTGAAGCTTTCTTT.